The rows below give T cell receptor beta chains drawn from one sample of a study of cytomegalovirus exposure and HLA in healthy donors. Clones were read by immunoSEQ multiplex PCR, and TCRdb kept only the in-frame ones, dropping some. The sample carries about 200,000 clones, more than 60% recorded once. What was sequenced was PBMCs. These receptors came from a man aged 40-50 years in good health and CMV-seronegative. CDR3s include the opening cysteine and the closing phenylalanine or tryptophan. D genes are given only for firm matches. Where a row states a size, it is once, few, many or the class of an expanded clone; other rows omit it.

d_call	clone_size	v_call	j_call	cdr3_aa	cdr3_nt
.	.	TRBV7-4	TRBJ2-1	CASSPQNEQFF	TGTGCCAGCAGCCCCCAAAATGAGCAGTTCTTC
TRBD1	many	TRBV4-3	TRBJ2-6	CASSQDPAGGRGANVLTF	TGCGCCAGCAGCCAAGATCCGGCAGGGGGCCGTGGGGCCAACGTCCTGACTTTC
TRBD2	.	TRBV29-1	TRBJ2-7	CSVGGRAPLEQYF	TGCAGCGTGGGGGGGAGGGCTCCGTTGGAGCAGTACTTC
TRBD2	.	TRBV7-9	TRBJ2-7	CASSPTTSGFSYEQYF	TGTGCCAGCAGCCCAACGACTAGCGGCTTCTCCTACGAGCAGTACTTC
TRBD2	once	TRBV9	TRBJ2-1	CASSPGGAMDEQFF	TGTGCCAGCAGCCCCGGGGGGGCCATGGATGAGCAGTTCTTC
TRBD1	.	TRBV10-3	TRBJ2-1	CAIKGGQGVPQKNEQFF	TGTGCCATCAAAGGGGGACAGGGAGTACCACAGAAAAATGAGCAGTTCTTC
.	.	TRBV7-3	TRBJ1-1	CASSAAGRTEAFF	TGTGCCAGCAGCGCCGCAGGGAGGACTGAAGCTTTCTTT
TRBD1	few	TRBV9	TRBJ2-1	CASSVGQGAGEQFF	TGTGCCAGCAGCGTGGGACAGGGGGCTGGTGAGCAGTTCTTC
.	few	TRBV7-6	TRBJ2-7	CASSQGRGSSYEQYF	TGTGCCAGCAGCCAGGGAAGGGGGAGCTCCTACGAGCAGTACTTC
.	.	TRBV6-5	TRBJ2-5	CASSPGTREETQYF	TGTGCCAGCAGTCCTGGGACTCGAGAAGAGACCCAGTACTTC
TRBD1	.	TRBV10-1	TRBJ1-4	CASSGGTGNEKLFF	TGCGCCAGCAGTGGGGGGACAGGAAATGAAAAACTGTTTTTT
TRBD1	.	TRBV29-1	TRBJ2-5	CSVVGTGGFETQYF	TGCAGCGTTGTGGGGACAGGGGGCTTTGAGACCCAGTACTTC
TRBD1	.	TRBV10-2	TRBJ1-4	CASSEPTGESIEDEKLFF	TGCGCCAGCAGTGAGCCGACAGGGGAAAGTATTGAGGATGAAAAACTGTTTTTT
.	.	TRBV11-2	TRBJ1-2	CASSAEQGNYGYTF	TGTGCCAGCAGCGCCGAGCAGGGGAACTATGGCTACACCTTC
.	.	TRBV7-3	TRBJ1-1	CASRLGGPNTEAFF	TGTGCCAGCAGGTTGGGGGGACCGAACACTGAAGCTTTCTTT
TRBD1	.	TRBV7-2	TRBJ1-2	CASSVYRGGYTF	TGTGCCAGCAGCGTTTACAGGGGAGGCTACACCTTC
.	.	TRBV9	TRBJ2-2	CASSVGATGELFF	TGTGCCAGCAGCGTAGGGGCCACCGGGGAGCTGTTTTTT
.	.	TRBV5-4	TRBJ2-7	CASSFGGSSYEQYF	TGTGCCAGCAGCTTCGGGGGTAGCTCCTACGAGCAGTACTTC
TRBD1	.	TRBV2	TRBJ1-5	CASRQGGGYSNQPQHF	TGTGCCAGCCGACAGGGTGGGGGATATAGCAATCAGCCCCAGCATTTT
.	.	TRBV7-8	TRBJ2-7	CASSLASGAGNSYEQYF	TGTGCCAGCAGCTTAGCGAGTGGAGCGGGTAACTCCTACGAGCAGTACTTC
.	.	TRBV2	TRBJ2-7	CASRDLLSYEQYF	TGTGCCAGCAGGGACTTACTCTCCTACGAGCAGTACTTC
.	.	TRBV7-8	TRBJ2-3	CASSSLDRQGSTDTQYF	TGTGCCAGCAGCTCGCTGGACAGACAAGGGAGCACAGATACGCAGTATTTT
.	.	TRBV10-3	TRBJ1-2	CAIRGGGNYGYTF	TGTGCCATCAGGGGAGGGGGGAACTATGGCTACACCTTC
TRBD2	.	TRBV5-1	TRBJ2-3	CASSPSGGTDTQYF	TGCGCCAGCAGCCCCAGCGGGGGGACAGATACGCAGTATTTT
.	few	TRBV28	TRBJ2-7	CASSFNSEQYF	TGTGCCAGCAGTTTTAATAGTGAGCAGTACTTC